The present T cell receptor (beta chain) was sequenced within a study of blood T cell repertoires in COVID-19. Study details: The cDNA or gDNA used as material had been derived from T cells, B-cell-depleted T cells, or PBMCs.

In the original processing: For nucleated cells, counts were estimated from reference gene primer amplification. Sequencing was performed with immunoSEQ multiplex PCR; in TCRdb, only in-frame clones are kept and a portion is missing. That table supplies the V and J calls and clone size; D and trimming were determined from the DNA. This sample yields a few hundred thousand clones, of which roughly 84% are seen a single time; about 3.5% belongs to the top ten. V lost 8 bases to trimming and J lost 1 base; unmatched junction nucleotides: 6. The CDR3 covers 15 residues. CDR1 is ENHRY and CDR2 is SYGVKD in the germline V gene.

Sequences were obtained from PBMCs or T cells enriched from blood (not recorded which). This sequence joins TRBV10-3 and TRBJ2-3, with 10 nucleotides matching TRBD2. The clonotype comes from a man aged 45-60 years who had recovered from COVID-19. CDR3 DNA: TGTGCCATCGGTGGGCTAGCGGGAGGCACAGATACGCAGTATTTT. It translates to CAIGGLAGGTDTQYF.